The T cell receptor (beta chain) under discussion was sequenced for a study of beta chain features in type 1 diabetes (dated by TCRdb to 2016 to 2018). Turning to the overall study: Mean age, gender distribution, total cell number and subset yield did not differ between patients and healthy donors. A total of 85 million to 140 million sorted cells were examined across all samples, and a strong correlation was observed between cell number per subset and RNA yield. Naive and central memory subsets were obtained from all 30 or so donors, but regulatory and stem cell-like memory subsets were isolated from only 8 patients and about 8 healthy donors. The study compared TCRB repertoires of sorted circulating CD4+ T cell subsets between recently diagnosed type 1 diabetes patients and matched healthy donors. What the authors observed across the whole study: Naive, central memory and regulatory TCRB repertoires appeared to be more similar among patients than among healthy donors. Sequencing cDNA rather than genomic DNA could over-represent highly expressing activated cells, although activation and CD3 levels did not differ between groups. Shorter templates might be favored by PCR, yet because patient and control samples were amplified and corrected together, any such skew would affect both groups equally. A moderate but significant shortening of TCRB CDR3 length was observed in type 1 diabetes patients in all four CD4+ subsets. Because small numbers of individuals were included in the HLA sub-analyses, any influence of HLA type on TCRB rearrangement was left unresolved. Patients with type 1 diabetes made fewer insertions and deleted more nucleotides at VDJ recombination sites, implying thymic rearrangement abnormalities.

All of the isolated RNA was reverse transcribed with the High Capacity cDNA Reverse Transcription Kit, so expressed TCRB transcripts were sequenced. Deep immunoSEQ sequencing was applied to naive, central memory and regulatory T cell samples, giving an average of roughly 3.3 million total reads per sample. Sorted cells were lysed in RLT buffer, and RNA was extracted using DNase-treated RNeasy Micro or Mini kits according to cell number. To prevent cross-contamination, every cell subset was processed on its own, while patient and healthy donor samples were processed together. The immunoSEQ multiplex PCR was used to amplify TCRB sequences from cDNA, generating 87-bp fragments that spanned the CDR3 region. Sequencing of the amplicons was performed on the Illumina HiSeq platform. The study's processing was this. PCR bias was computationally corrected using synthetic template baselines, reads within Hamming distance 2 were collapsed, and singletons that could not be merged were discarded. By aligning reads against IMGT, V, D and J genes, CDR3 length, and insertions or deletions at six rearrangement sites were assigned. Clonotype counts were normalized to sorted cell number within each subset before computing true diversity and Gini coefficients with the tcR R package. Repertoire sharing was quantified using the overlap coefficient calculated on TCRB nucleotide sequences. Out-of-frame TCRB sequences from naive cells were analyzed to stand in for the pre-selection repertoire. In its TCRdb copy, this immuneACCESS table keeps in-frame sequences only and misses some clones. Where compared with another copy, unresolved V genes explain less than half of these, and the others have no known cause. V, J and clone size derive from that table, while D and trimming were established from the DNA sequence. The sample table records roughly 400,000 clones; approximately 13% of these occur just once. Roughly 0.036% of the sample is held by the ten biggest clonotypes.

Trimming leaves V shorter by 6 bases and J shorter by 4 bases, with the junction holding 9 bases beyond the gene matches. The CDR3 runs 14 residues from the cysteine to the phenylalanine. CDR3 DNA is the only sequence kept; it has 42 bases, read in frame from the first base. CDR1 and CDR2 (SQVTM, ANQGSEA) derive from the germline V gene. This clone came up a few times. The clone's antigen remains unknown. Per-nucleotide qualities are absent, and no much larger clonotype sits a single base away. Each donor gave one peripheral blood draw, averaging roughly 100 mL, which was collected into heparinised tubes. A BD FACSAria II was used to sort naive, central memory, regulatory and stem cell-like memory CD4+ T cells with a panel that included CD45RO, CCR7, CD25, CD127, CD95 and CD27. All sorted populations exceeded 95% purity. PBMCs were separated immediately by Lymphoprep density gradient centrifugation and were stained directly, without being cultured. Samples were stained and sorted in pairs, with one healthy donor and one patient per experiment, so that batch effects were minimized.

The receptor was isolated from a young man in good health. The sequencing input was naive CD4+ T cells from blood. The cell subset or site label of this sample denotes: true naive CD4+ T cells. The chain couples TRBV29-1 to TRBJ2-1; 7 junctional bases match TRBD1. The sequence in DNA is TGCAGCGTCTTCGGGACAGTCTTTTACAATGAGCAGTTCTTC. Translated, this gives CSVFGTVFYNEQFF.